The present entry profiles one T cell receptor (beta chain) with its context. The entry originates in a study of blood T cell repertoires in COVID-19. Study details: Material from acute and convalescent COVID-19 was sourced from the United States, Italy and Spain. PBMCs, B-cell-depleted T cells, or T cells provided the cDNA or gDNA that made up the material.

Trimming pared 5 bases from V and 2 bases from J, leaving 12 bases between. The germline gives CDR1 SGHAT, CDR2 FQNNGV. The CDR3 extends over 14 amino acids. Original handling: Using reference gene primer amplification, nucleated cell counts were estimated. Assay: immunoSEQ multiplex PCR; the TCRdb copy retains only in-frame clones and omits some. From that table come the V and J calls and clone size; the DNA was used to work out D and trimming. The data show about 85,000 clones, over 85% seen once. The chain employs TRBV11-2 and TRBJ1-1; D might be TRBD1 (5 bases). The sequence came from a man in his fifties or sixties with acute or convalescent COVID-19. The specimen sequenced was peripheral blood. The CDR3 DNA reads TGTGCCAGCAGCATACAGGCACGTAACACTGAAGCTTTCTTT. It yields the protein CASSIQARNTEAFF.